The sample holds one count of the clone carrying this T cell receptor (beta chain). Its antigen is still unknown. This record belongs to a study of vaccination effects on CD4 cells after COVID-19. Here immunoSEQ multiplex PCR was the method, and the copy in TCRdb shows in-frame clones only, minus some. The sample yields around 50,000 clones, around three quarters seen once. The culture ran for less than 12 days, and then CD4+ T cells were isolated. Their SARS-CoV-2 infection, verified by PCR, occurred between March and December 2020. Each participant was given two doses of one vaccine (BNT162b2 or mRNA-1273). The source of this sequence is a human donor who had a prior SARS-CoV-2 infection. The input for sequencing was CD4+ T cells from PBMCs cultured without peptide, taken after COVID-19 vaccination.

CDR3 protein: CATSDTPGRRNGYEQYF. The CDR3 nucleotides are TGTGCCACCAGTGACACACCGGGGAGGCGGAACGGTTACGAGCAGTACTTC. The chain carries TRBV24-1 and TRBJ2-7, with a weak D call TRBD2 (6 bases). The CDR3 length is 17 residues. V lost 4 bases, J lost 4 bases, and 22 bases lay in between. The germline V gene has CDR1 KGHDR and CDR2 SFDVKD.